Presented here are 23 T cell receptor beta chains from one specimen sequenced in a study of shared clonotypes between healthy human individuals. The protocol was immunoSEQ multiplex PCR, while the TCRdb copy is restricted to in-frame clones and leaves out a portion. The table has about 1,900,000 clones, about 95% seen once. Terminally differentiated effector memory CD45RA+ cells were excluded by CCR7 positive selection of CD45RO-negative cells. The sequenced sample consisted of naive CD8+ T cells sorted from blood. These receptors were collected from a man in his late teens or twenties in good health.

V is TRBV6-6 and J is TRBJ1-6; 9 positions match TRBD1. CDR1 is MNHNY and CDR2 is SVGAGI in the germline V gene (reference sequence). J was trimmed by 10 bases and V by 5 bases; bases with no gene match: 12. The CDR3 totals 16 residues. The CDR3 loop is CASSLAPWTGDSPLHF. For the CDR3, the DNA is TGTGCCAGCAGTCTCGCCCCTTGGACAGGGGACTCACCCCTCCACTTT.

The chain combines TRBV7-5 with TRBJ1-4; the D call of TRBD1 is as the table states it, not checked on the DNA. TRBV7-5 is noted as a pseudogene. This CDR3 spans 16 amino acids. CDR3 amino acids: CARSFPGPDKDEKLFF. Here the CDR3 DNA reads TGTGCCAGAAGCTTCCCCGGACCGGACAAAGATGAAAAACTGTTTTTT.

The chain employs TRBV28 and TRBJ1-2; D is undetermined. The ends were cut back, 5 bases at V and 7 bases at J, with 14 bases in the middle. The CDR3 is made up of 13 amino acids. The germline gives CDR1 MDHEN, CDR2 SYDVKM. CDR3 protein: CASSPLYMGGYTF. As DNA, the CDR3 is TGTGCCAGCAGTCCGTTATATATGGGTGGCTACACCTTC.

The chain carries TRBV4-3 and TRBJ2-1; the match to TRBD2 covers 10 bases. The trim removed 0 bases at V and 5 bases at J, leaving 10 bases unmatched. The CDR3 runs to 18 residues. Germline V gene sequence: CDR1 LGHNA, CDR2 YSLEER. CDR3 sequence (DNA): TGCGCCAGCAGCCAAGATGGGGTCAGCGGGAGGGAGGACAATGAGCAGTTCTTC. Amino acid sequence: CASSQDGVSGREDNEQFF.

This clone occurred once. The genes are TRBV6-5 and TRBJ1-2, with D maybe TRBD1 (6 bases). The CDR3 has 13 residues. The germline V gene has CDR1 MNHEY and CDR2 SVGAGI. V lost 10 bases, J lost 7 bases, and 19 bases lay in between. CDR3 DNA: TGTGCCACAAAACCCGGGGGGGCCTTTGGCTACACCTTC. The encoded protein is CATKPGGAFGYTF.

This clone was counted once. The chain is built from TRBV5-1 and TRBJ2-3; tentatively, D is TRBD1 (6 bases). Trimming pared 3 bases from V and 6 bases from J, leaving 11 bases between. The CDR3 has 13 residues. The germline V gene has CDR1 SGHRS and CDR2 YFSETQ. CDR3 amino acids: CASSSQGHDTQYF. CDR3 bases: TGCGCCAGCAGCTCCCAGGGGCATGATACGCAGTATTTT.

The rearrangement links TRBV19 to TRBJ2-3, with 7 nucleotides matching TRBD2. The ends lost 3 bases at V and 2 bases at J; junction bases unmatched: 11. CDR3 size: 17 residues. The V gene's germline CDR1 is LNHDA and CDR2 SQIVND (reference sequence). Written as DNA, the CDR3 is TGTGCCAGTAGTATCGGGAGGTCGGTTGAAGACACAGATACGCAGTATTTT. Protein product: CASSIGRSVEDTDTQYF.

CDR3 in DNA: TGCAGCGTTAGCGAGGGAAGCTACGAGCAGTACTTC. Translating it yields CSVSEGSYEQYF. This chain uses TRBV29-1 with TRBJ2-7; tentatively, D is TRBD2 (5 bases). With 5 bases removed from V and 3 bases from J, the gap between germline ends came to 11 bases. The germline V gene encodes CDR1 SQVTM and CDR2 ANQGSEA. The CDR3 length is 12 residues.

This chain links TRBV7-9 with TRBJ2-7, with D possibly being TRBD1 (6 bases). V was shortened by 7 bases and J by 2 bases, with 15 bases between the two germline ends. Germline V gene sequence: CDR1 SEHNR, CDR2 FQNEAQ (reference sequence). The CDR3 sequence is 14 residues long. The CDR3 reads CASKPGVTTYEQYF. CDR3 bases: TGTGCCAGCAAACCAGGGGTCACGACCTACGAGCAGTACTTC.

This chain links TRBV5-4 with TRBJ2-5; either TRBD1 or TRBD2 may supply D (6 bases each). Germline V gene sequence: CDR1 SGHNT, CDR2 YYREEE (reference sequence). The CDR3 length is 14 residues. The V and J ends lost 9 bases and 2 bases respectively, with 17 bases between them. CDR3 sequence reads: CATRDWGAQETQYF. For the CDR3, the DNA is TGTGCCACTCGCGACTGGGGGGCGCAAGAGACCCAGTACTTC.

The chain carries TRBV6-5 and TRBJ1-4; 10 nucleotides line up with TRBD1. CDR3 length equals 15 residues. Germline V lookup: CDR1 MNHEY, CDR2 SVGAGI. The V gene end was trimmed by 6 bases and the J gene end by 8 bases; junction bases not matched to a gene: 9. CDR3 nucleotides: TGTGCCAGCAGGGAGGGACAGGGGATGAGGGAAAAACTGTTTTTT. Protein sequence: CASREGQGMREKLFF.

The genes are TRBV7-2 and TRBJ1-1; 9 nucleotides line up with TRBD1. CDR1 and CDR2 (germline): SGHTA, FQGNSA. The CDR3 consists of 14 residues. The V segment lost 4 bases and the J segment 4 bases; nucleotides outside the gene matches: 4. The chain's CDR3 is CASSSTGGSTEAFF. As DNA, the CDR3 is TGTGCCAGCAGCTCAACAGGGGGCAGCACTGAAGCTTTCTTT.

CDR3 sequence: CASSLGAGGPVDTQYF. CDR3 in DNA: TGTGCCAGCAGCTTAGGAGCGGGAGGGCCGGTAGATACGCAGTATTTT. The chain carries TRBV7-2 and TRBJ2-3; 10 nucleotides agree with TRBD2. J was trimmed by 5 bases and V by 1 base; bases with no gene match: 6. This CDR3 has 16 residues. The germline gives CDR1 SGHTA, CDR2 FQGNSA.

This clone appeared a single time. J is TRBJ1-1 and V is TRBV19, with 9 positions matching TRBD1. Trimming at V came to 5 bases and at J to 3 bases, leaving 4 bases not matched to a gene. CDR3 size: 14 residues. Looked up from germline, CDR1 is LNHDA and CDR2 is SQIVND (reference sequence). The CDR3 loop is CASSFTGGYTEAFF. CDR3 sequence (DNA): TGTGCCAGTAGTTTCACAGGGGGCTACACTGAAGCTTTCTTT.

The chain carries TRBV28 and TRBJ2-7; no definite D call. V lost 8 bases and J lost 1, with 12 bases in between. This CDR3 is built from 13 residues. Germline CDR1 is MDHEN and CDR2 is SYDVKM. The DNA of the CDR3 is TGTGCCAGCGCCGGGTGGCGATCCTACGAGCAGTACTTC. Residues: CASAGWRSYEQYF.

The chain recombines TRBV4-1 with TRBJ1-2, with 10 bases that match TRBD1. The CDR3 extends over 15 amino acids. The V gene's germline CDR1 is MGHRA and CDR2 YSYEKL. After removal of 0 bases from V and 8 bases from J, the junction contained 6 bases not matched to a gene. The CDR3 DNA reads as TGCGCCAGCAGCCAAGATAAGACAGGGGGCTACGGCTACACCTTC. Translation gives CASSQDKTGGYGYTF.

V and J are TRBV7-6 and TRBJ2-6; maybe TRBD2 (5 bases). This CDR3 spans 16 amino acids. Trimming left V 1 base short and J 0 bases short, with 7 bases between. Germline V CDR1 and CDR2: SGHVS, FNYEAQ. The CDR3 here is CASSLEADSGANVLTF. The CDR3 region has the DNA TGTGCCAGCAGCTTAGAAGCGGACTCTGGGGCCAACGTCCTGACTTTC.

The chain is built from TRBV7-9 and TRBJ2-1; 8 nucleotides line up with TRBD1. The germline CDR1 and CDR2 sequences are SEHNR and FQNEAQ (reference sequence). The CDR3 covers 15 residues. Trimming at V came to 7 bases and at J to 5 bases, leaving 10 bases not matched to a gene. The CDR3 reads CASTLDRAPHNEQFF. For the CDR3, the DNA is TGTGCCAGCACCCTGGACAGGGCGCCCCACAATGAGCAGTTCTTC.

J is TRBJ2-2 and V is TRBV13, with D tentatively TRBD1 or TRBD2 (5 bases each). Germline CDR1 is PRHDT and CDR2 is FYEKMQ (reference sequence). Trimming took 0 bases from V and 6 from J, leaving 20 bases between them. The CDR3 sequence is 18 residues long. The CDR3 region is CASSLGPGRSLESGELFF. CDR3 nucleotides: TGTGCCAGCAGCTTAGGACCGGGACGGTCCTTGGAGTCCGGGGAGCTGTTTTTT.

This chain joins TRBV2 and TRBJ2-1; 10 bases line up with TRBD2. CDR3 length: 14 residues. Trimming took 4 bases from V and 6 from J; bases not matched to a gene: 3. Germline-derived CDR1 and CDR2 are SNHLY and FYNNEI. DNA for the CDR3: TGTGCCAGCAGTGTAGCGGGGGGCCCCAATGAGCAGTTCTTC. Protein: CASSVAGGPNEQFF.

The chain recombines TRBV2 with TRBJ2-7; 11 bases map to TRBD1. This CDR3 comprises 15 residues. Germline CDR1 and CDR2: SNHLY and FYNNEI. Germline trimming cut 8 bases from V and 2 bases from J; bases unmatched to any gene: 8. The CDR3 sequence is CASSWGDRGTYEQYF. The CDR3 nucleotides read TGTGCCAGCTCCTGGGGGGACAGGGGGACCTACGAGCAGTACTTC.

About this clone itself: Other DNA sequences in the sample encode the same CDR3. This chain links TRBV6-1 with TRBJ2-7; the D gene could be TRBD1 or TRBD2 (5 bases each). V was pared by 4 bases and J by 0 bases, with 13 bases between. Germline V gene lookup returns CDR1 MNHNS and CDR2 SASEGT. CDR3 size: 15 residues. This CDR3 reads CASSVGQGPSYEQYF. CDR3 DNA: TGTGCCAGCAGTGTAGGGCAGGGACCCTCCTACGAGCAGTACTTC.

The V and J genes are TRBV28 and TRBJ2-1; the D is unclear. Trimming left V 5 bases short and J 3 bases short, with 17 bases between. The germline CDR1 and CDR2 sequences are MDHEN and SYDVKM. CDR3 length: 16 amino acids. CDR3: CASSPTVLRGYNEQFF. The CDR3 nucleotides are TGTGCCAGCAGTCCAACGGTGCTGAGAGGCTACAATGAGCAGTTCTTC.